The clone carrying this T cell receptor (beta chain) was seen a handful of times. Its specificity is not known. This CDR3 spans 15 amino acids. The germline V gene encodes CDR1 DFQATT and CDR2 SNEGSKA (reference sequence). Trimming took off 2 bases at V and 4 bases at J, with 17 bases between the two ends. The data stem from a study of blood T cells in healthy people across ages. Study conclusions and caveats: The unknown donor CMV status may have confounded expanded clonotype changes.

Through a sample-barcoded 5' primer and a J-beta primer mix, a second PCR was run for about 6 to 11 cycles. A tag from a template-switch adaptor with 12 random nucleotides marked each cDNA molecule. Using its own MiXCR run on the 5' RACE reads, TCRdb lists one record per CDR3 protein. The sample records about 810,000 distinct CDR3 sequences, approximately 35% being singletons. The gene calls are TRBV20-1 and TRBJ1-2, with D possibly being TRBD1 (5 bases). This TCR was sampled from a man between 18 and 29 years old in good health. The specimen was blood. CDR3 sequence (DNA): TGCAGTGCTAGACATCGGGACGGCCCTTTCTATGGCTACACCTTC. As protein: CSARHRDGPFYGYTF.